This is a list of T cell receptor beta chains from one sample in a study of pediatric ulcerative colitis. The repertoire was sequenced with immunoSEQ multiplex PCR; TCRdb's copy has only in-frame clones and lacks some. The sample carries more than 40,000 clones, more than 60% recorded once. Sequencing used gut tissue. The receptors come from a girl between 5 and 17 years old with moderate ulcerative colitis. Each CDR3 is given with its conserved first and last residue. D genes are given only for firm matches. Where a row states a size, it is once, few, many or the class of an expanded clone; other rows omit it.

cdr3_aa | cdr3_nt | d_call | clone_size | j_call | v_call
CASSLRGPTVRPLEAFF | TGTGCCAGCAGCTTACGGGGGCCCACCGTCCGGCCCCTTGAAGCTTTCTTT | . | . | TRBJ1-1 | TRBV11-2
CASSLARGFNQPQHF | TGTGCCAGCAGCTTAGCGCGCGGGTTTAATCAGCCCCAGCATTTT | . | . | TRBJ1-5 | TRBV7-2
CASSRWTGATNTEAFF | TGTGCCAGCAGCCGTTGGACAGGGGCGACCAACACTGAAGCTTTCTTT | TRBD1 | . | TRBJ1-1 | TRBV9
CASRRGQGNTEAFF | TGTGCCAGTAGGAGAGGGCAGGGCAACACTGAAGCTTTCTTT | . | . | TRBJ1-1 | TRBV19
CASSFFMTGNSNQPQHF | TGTGCCAGCAGCTTCTTTATGACAGGGAATAGCAATCAGCCCCAGCATTTT | TRBD1 | . | TRBJ1-5 | TRBV7-9
CASSVGAGANTEAFF | TGTGCCAGCAGCGTAGGGGCAGGGGCAAACACTGAAGCTTTCTTT | . | . | TRBJ1-1 | TRBV9
CATRGFQGDHLPTNEKLFF | TGTGCCACCCGGGGCTTTCAGGGGGATCATCTTCCGACTAATGAAAAACTGTTTTTT | TRBD1 | . | TRBJ1-4 | TRBV10-3
CASSQSLRDSYTGELFF | TGCGCCAGCAGCCAATCTCTCCGGGACTCCTACACCGGGGAGCTGTTTTTT | . | . | TRBJ2-2 | TRBV4-3
CASSRISGNQPQHF | TGTGCCAGCAGTCGAATTTCAGGGAATCAGCCCCAGCATTTT | . | . | TRBJ1-5 | TRBV6-5
CASSLVGPQGEQYF | TGCGCCAGCAGCTTGGTCGGGCCCCAAGGGGAGCAGTACTTC | . | . | TRBJ2-7 | TRBV5-1
CASSAAGQGTAFF | TGTGCCAGCAGTGCGGCCGGACAGGGGACGGCTTTCTTT | TRBD1 | . | TRBJ1-1 | TRBV6-5
CASSPVRILITWDTEAFF | TGTGCCAGCAGCCCGGTTCGTATCCTGATAACATGGGACACTGAAGCTTTCTTT | . | . | TRBJ1-1 | TRBV5-6
CASSLRLSAYEQYF | TGTGCCAGCAGTTTAAGACTATCGGCCTACGAGCAGTACTTC | . | once | TRBJ2-7 | TRBV27
CASSTPQGQGFTGELFF | TGTGCCAGCAGCACCCCTCAGGGACAGGGGTTCACCGGGGAGCTGTTTTTT | TRBD1 | . | TRBJ2-2 | TRBV7-2
CASRGTGENTGELFF | TGCGCCAGCAGAGGGACAGGGGAGAACACCGGGGAGCTGTTTTTT | TRBD1 | . | TRBJ2-2 | TRBV5-1
CASKLSGTLAGELFF | TGCGCCAGCAAGTTGAGCGGGACCCTGGCCGGGGAGCTGTTTTTT | TRBD2 | . | TRBJ2-2 | TRBV10-1
CASSRDRGPHEQYF | TGTGCCAGCAGCCGGGACAGGGGGCCACACGAGCAGTACTTC | TRBD1 | . | TRBJ2-7 | TRBV2
CASSSTGTGHGNTIYF | TGTGCCAGCAGCTCAACCGGGACAGGACATGGAAACACCATATATTTT | TRBD1 | . | TRBJ1-3 | TRBV6-4
CASTRTGTRDEKLFF | TGTGCCAGCACAAGGACCGGGACAAGAGATGAAAAACTGTTTTTT | . | few | TRBJ1-4 | TRBV2
CASSSSPASSYNEQFF | TGTGCCAGCAGCTCGTCCCCGGCAAGTTCTTACAATGAGCAGTTCTTC | . | once | TRBJ2-1 | TRBV7-3
CASSLAGPPETEQYF | TGTGCCAGCAGCTTGGCAGGGCCGCCAGAAACAGAGCAGTACTTC | . | . | TRBJ2-7 | TRBV11-1
CASGPYRALDSRTRYNQPQHF | TGTGCTAGTGGTCCCTACAGGGCCTTGGACTCCCGGACCCGATACAATCAGCCCCAGCATTTT | . | . | TRBJ1-5 | TRBV12-5
CASSGGDSPNQPQHF | TGTGCCAGCAGCGGGGGGGACAGCCCTAATCAGCCCCAGCATTTT | TRBD1 | once | TRBJ1-5 | TRBV5-5
CASSLYREENEKLFF | TGTGCCAGTAGTCTATACAGGGAAGAGAACGAAAAACTGTTTTTT | . | . | TRBJ1-4 | TRBV19
CASSSGGGSGELFF | TGTGCCAGCAGTTCGGGCGGGGGGAGCGGGGAGCTGTTTTTT | TRBD2 | . | TRBJ2-2 | TRBV6-5
CASSGAGNYGYTF | TGCGCCAGCAGCGGGGCAGGCAACTATGGCTACACCTTC | . | . | TRBJ1-2 | TRBV5-1
CASSSTVSSGNTIYF | TGTGCCAGTAGTTCCACAGTGAGCTCTGGAAACACCATATATTTT | . | . | TRBJ1-3 | TRBV19
CAFRGGSNTEAFF | TGTGCCTTCCGGGGGGGATCGAACACTGAAGCTTTCTTT | . | once | TRBJ1-1 | TRBV30
CAWSGLAGRTQYF | TGTGCCTGGAGTGGATTAGCGGGGAGGACCCAGTACTTC | TRBD2 | once | TRBJ2-5 | TRBV30